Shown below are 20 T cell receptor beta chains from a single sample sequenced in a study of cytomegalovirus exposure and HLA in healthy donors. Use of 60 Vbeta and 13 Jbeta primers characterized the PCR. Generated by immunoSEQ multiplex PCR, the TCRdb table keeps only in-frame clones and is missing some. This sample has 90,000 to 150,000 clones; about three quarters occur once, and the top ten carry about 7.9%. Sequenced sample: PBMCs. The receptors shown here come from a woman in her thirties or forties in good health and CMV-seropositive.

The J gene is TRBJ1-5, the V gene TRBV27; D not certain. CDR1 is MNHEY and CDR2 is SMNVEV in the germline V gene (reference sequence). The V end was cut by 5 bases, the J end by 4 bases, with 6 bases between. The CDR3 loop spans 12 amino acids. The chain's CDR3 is CASSRVNQPQHF. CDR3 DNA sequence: TGTGCCAGCAGTCGCGTGAATCAGCCCCAGCATTTT.

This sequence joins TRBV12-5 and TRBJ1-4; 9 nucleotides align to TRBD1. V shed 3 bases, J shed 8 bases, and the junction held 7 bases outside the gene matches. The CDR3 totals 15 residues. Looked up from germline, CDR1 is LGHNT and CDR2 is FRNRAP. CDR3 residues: CASGFTGQGSEKLFF. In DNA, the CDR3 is TGTGCTAGTGGTTTTACGGGACAGGGATCCGAAAAACTGTTTTTT.

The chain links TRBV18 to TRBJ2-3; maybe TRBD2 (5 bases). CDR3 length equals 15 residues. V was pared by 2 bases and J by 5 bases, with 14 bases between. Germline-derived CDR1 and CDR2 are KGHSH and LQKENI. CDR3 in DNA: TGTGCCAGCTCACCAGCCCTAGCTTTAGAAGATACGCAGTATTTT. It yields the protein CASSPALALEDTQYF.

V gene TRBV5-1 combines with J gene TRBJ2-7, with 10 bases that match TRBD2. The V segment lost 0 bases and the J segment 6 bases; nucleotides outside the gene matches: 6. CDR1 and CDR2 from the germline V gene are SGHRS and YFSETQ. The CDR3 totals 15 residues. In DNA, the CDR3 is TGCGCCAGCAGCTTGGGGGCCAGCGGGGGGGGCGAGCAGTACTTC. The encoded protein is CASSLGASGGGEQYF.

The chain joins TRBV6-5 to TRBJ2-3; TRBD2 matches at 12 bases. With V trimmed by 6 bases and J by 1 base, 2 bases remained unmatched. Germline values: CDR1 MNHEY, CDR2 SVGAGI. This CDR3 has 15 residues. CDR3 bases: TGTGCCAGCAGGCGGACTAGCGGGGGCACAGATACGCAGTATTTT. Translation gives CASRRTSGGTDTQYF.

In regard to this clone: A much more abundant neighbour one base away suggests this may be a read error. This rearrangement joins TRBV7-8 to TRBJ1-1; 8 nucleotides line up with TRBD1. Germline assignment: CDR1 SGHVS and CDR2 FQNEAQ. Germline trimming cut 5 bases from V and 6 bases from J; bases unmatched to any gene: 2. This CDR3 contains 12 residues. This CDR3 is CASSPGQAEAFF. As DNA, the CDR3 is TGTGCCAGCAGCCCGGGACAGGCTGAAGCTTTCTTT.

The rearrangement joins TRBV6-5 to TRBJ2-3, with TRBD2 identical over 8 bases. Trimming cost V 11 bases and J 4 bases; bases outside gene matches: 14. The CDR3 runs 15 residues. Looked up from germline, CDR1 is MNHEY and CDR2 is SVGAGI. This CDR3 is CASAPRGGRPDTQYF. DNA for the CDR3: TGTGCCTCCGCTCCCCGGGGGGGCCGACCAGATACGCAGTATTTT.

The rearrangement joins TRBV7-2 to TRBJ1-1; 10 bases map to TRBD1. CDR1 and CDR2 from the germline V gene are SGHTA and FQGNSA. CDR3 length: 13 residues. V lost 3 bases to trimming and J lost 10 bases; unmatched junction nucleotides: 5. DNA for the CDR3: TGTGCCAGCAGCTTGGACAGGGGGTTCCGAGCTTTCTTT. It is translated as CASSLDRGFRAFF.

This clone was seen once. CDR3: CASSLMGVMNTEAFF. The CDR3 coding sequence is TGTGCCAGCAGCTTAATGGGAGTCATGAACACTGAAGCTTTCTTT. The rearrangement joins TRBV7-9 to TRBJ1-1; no clear D. Germline V gene lookup returns CDR1 SEHNR and CDR2 FQNEAQ (reference sequence). The CDR3 totals 15 residues. V dropped 2 bases and J dropped 0 bases, with 10 bases sitting between them.

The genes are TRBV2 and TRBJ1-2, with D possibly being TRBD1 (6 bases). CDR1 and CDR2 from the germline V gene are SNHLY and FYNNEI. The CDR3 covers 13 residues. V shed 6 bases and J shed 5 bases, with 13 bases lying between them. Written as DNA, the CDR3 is TGTGCCAGCAGCGACGGACAGTTTTATGGCTACACCTTC. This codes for CASSDGQFYGYTF.

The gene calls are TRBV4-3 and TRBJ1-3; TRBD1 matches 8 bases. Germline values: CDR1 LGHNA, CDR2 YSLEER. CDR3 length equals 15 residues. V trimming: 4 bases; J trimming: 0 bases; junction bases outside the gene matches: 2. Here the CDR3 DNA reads TGCGCCAGCAGCCGGGACAGGATCTCTGGAAACACCATATATTTT. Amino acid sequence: CASSRDRISGNTIYF.

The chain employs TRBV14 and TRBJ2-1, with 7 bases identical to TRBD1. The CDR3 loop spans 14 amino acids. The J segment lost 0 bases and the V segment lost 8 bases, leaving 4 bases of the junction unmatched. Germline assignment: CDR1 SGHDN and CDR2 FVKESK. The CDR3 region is CASGKGASYNEQFF. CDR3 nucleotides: TGTGCCAGCGGGAAGGGGGCCTCCTACAATGAGCAGTTCTTC.

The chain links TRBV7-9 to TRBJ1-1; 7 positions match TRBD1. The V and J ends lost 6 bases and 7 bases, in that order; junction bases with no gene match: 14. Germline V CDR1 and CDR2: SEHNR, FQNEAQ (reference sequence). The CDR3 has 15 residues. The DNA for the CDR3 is TGTGCCAGCAGATTCCCGGGGACAGCACGGAGTGAAGCTTTCTTT. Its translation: CASRFPGTARSEAFF.

The CDR3 loop reads CASRLAGEDTQYF. The CDR3 DNA reads as TGTGCCAGCAGGCTAGCGGGGGAAGATACGCAGTATTTT. V usage is TRBV7-2 and J usage is TRBJ2-3; 10 bases agree with TRBD2. The germline V gene encodes CDR1 SGHTA and CDR2 FQGNSA. The CDR3 is 13 residues long. Trimming cost V 6 bases and J 5 bases; bases outside gene matches: 2. Drawing the rest from reference TRBV7-2 and TRBJ2-3, the complete variable domain is GAGVSQSPSNKVTEKGKDVELRCDPISGHTALYWYRQSLGQGLEFLIYFQGNSAPDKSGLPSDRFSAERTGGSVSTLTIQRTQQEDSAVYLCASRLAGEDTQYFGPGTRLTVL.

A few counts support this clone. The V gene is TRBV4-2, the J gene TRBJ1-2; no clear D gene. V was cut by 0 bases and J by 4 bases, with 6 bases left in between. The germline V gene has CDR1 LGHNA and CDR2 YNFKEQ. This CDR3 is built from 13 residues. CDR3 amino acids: CASSQDLIYGYTF. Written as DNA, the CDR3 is TGTGCCAGCAGCCAAGATTTAATCTATGGCTACACCTTC.

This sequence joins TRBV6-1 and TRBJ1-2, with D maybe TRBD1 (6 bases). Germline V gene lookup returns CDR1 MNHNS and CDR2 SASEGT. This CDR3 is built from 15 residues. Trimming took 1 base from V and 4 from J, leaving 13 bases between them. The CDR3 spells CASSEDLQGGYGYTF. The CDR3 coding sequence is TGTGCCAGCAGTGAAGACTTACAGGGTGGCTATGGCTACACCTTC.

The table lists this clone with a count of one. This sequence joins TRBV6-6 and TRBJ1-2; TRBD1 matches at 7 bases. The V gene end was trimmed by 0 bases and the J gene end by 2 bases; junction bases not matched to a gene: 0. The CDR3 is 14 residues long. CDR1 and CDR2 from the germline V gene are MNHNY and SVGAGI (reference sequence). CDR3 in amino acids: CASSYSTGNYGYTF. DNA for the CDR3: TGTGCCAGCAGTTACTCGACAGGGAACTATGGCTACACCTTC.

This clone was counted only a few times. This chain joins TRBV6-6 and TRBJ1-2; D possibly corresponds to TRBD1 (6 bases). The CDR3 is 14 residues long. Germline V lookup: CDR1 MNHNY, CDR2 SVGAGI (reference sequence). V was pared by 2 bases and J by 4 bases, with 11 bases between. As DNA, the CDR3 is TGTGCCAGCAGTTACCAAGGGGGATTCTATGGCTACACCTTC. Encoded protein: CASSYQGGFYGYTF.

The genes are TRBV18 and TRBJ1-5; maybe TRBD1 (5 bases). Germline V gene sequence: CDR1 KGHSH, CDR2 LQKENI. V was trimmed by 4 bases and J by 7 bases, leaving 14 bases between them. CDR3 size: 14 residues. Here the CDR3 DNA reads TGTGCCAGCTCACGCGGGACCGCGAGGCAGCCCCAGCATTTT. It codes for CASSRGTARQPQHF.

Here the CDR3 DNA reads TGTGCCAGCAGTGACGTGCTCCGGTTTACTGAAGCTTTCTTT. Translated, it gives CASSDVLRFTEAFF. The rearrangement joins TRBV6-1 to TRBJ1-1; D ambiguous. V shed 3 bases and J shed 5 bases, with 13 bases lying between them. This CDR3 contains 14 residues. Germline loops: CDR1 MNHNS, CDR2 SASEGT.